This T cell receptor beta chain is drawn from a study of naive and memory T cell subsets. This CDR3 is 14 amino acids long. Trimming cost V 4 bases and J 2 bases; bases outside gene matches: 0. In germline, CDR1 is ENHRY, CDR2 SYGVKD. Points from the study as a whole: Potentially, T cell activation and differentiation skew this RNA-based measurement. Reportedly, tuberculin skin test sites gave far more TCRs than other biopsies.

On this clonotype: Its cognate antigen is unknown.

Amplification of ligated cDNA took four PCR rounds with SP2 and nested alpha and beta constant primers. TCRdb processed the UMI-ligation and nested PCR reads anew with MiXCR; each CDR3 protein has one entry. The sample records 40,000 or so distinct CDR3 sequences, 9.5% to 12% being singletons. The treatment: skin biopsy from PPD injection site in Mantoux-positive individual. The library had UMIs added by 3' ligation of an oligonucleotide to TCR cDNA. Individuals with a positive Mantoux test gave biopsies from PPD-injected skin. Unsorted total RNA, roughly 1 to 1000 ng, was DNase treated before reverse transcription.

The sequencing here drew on skin, taken from a tuberculin skin test site. The receptor was isolated from an adult in good health. V usage is TRBV10-3 and J usage is TRBJ2-7, with 12 bases matching TRBD2. The chain's CDR3 is CAISASGGAYEQYF. The CDR3 DNA is TGTGCCATCAGTGCTAGCGGGGGGGCCTACGAGCAGTACTTC.